Shown below are 32 T cell receptor beta chains from a single sample sequenced in a study of blood T cell repertoires in COVID-19. TCRdb's copy holds only in-frame clones and misses some; the assay was immunoSEQ multiplex PCR. The sample records more than 200,000 clones, around 90% being singletons. The sample comprised peripheral blood. The receptors stem from a woman aged 55-70 years with COVID-19, enrolled during active disease.

This chain connects TRBV9 to TRBJ1-6; 7 positions match TRBD1. Losses at the gene ends were 3 bases for V and 11 bases for J; bases not matched to a gene: 8. Germline V lookup: CDR1 SGDLS, CDR2 YYNGEE. This CDR3 is built from 14 residues. The CDR3 spells CASSAKTGAAPLHF. As DNA, the CDR3 is TGTGCCAGCAGCGCCAAAACAGGGGCAGCACCCCTCCACTTT.

This chain uses TRBV28 with TRBJ1-5; TRBD1 matches at 8 bases. Germline lookup yields CDR1 MDHEN and CDR2 SYDVKM. The length of the CDR3 is 17 residues. V dropped 5 bases and J dropped 2; count of bases not matched to a gene: 11. Here the CDR3 reads CASSQAAGGTGNQPQHF. The DNA for the CDR3 is TGTGCCAGCAGTCAAGCCGCAGGGGGCACTGGCAATCAGCCCCAGCATTTT.

The table lists this clone with a count of one. V and J are TRBV6-1 and TRBJ2-1, with 15 bases aligning to TRBD2. Germline CDR1 reads MNHNS; CDR2 reads SASEGT. V was clipped by 4 bases and J by 0 bases; unmatched bases: 10. The CDR3 consists of 20 residues. CDR3 sequence (DNA): TGTGCCAGCAGTGCCCGGACTAGCGGGAGGGCCGGGGGCTCCTACAATGAGCAGTTCTTC. The encoded protein is CASSARTSGRAGGSYNEQFF.

The rearrangement joins TRBV28 to TRBJ1-1; the match to TRBD1 covers 8 bases. J was trimmed by 11 bases and V by 5 bases; bases with no gene match: 16. Looked up from germline, CDR1 is MDHEN and CDR2 is SYDVKM. The CDR3 length is 15 residues. The CDR3 DNA is TGTGCCAGCAGTCCCACCGGACAGGGTTTTCATGGGGCTTTCTTT. Translating it yields CASSPTGQGFHGAFF.

V is TRBV2 and J is TRBJ2-7; D may be TRBD1 (5 bases). The V and J ends lost 6 bases and 2 bases respectively, with 11 bases between them. CDR1 and CDR2 from the germline V gene are SNHLY and FYNNEI. The CDR3 totals 13 residues. The CDR3 sequence is CASSVPGPYEQYF. CDR3 DNA: TGTGCCAGCAGCGTTCCAGGGCCCTACGAGCAGTACTTC.

This chain uses TRBV28 with TRBJ1-2; a weak D match, TRBD1 (6 bases). The V and J ends lost 2 bases and 8 bases respectively, with 9 bases between them. This CDR3 is 12 amino acids long. Germline V lookup: CDR1 MDHEN, CDR2 SYDVKM. This chain's CDR3 is CASSLDRQGYTF. In DNA form, the CDR3 reads TGTGCCAGCAGTTTAGACAGGCAAGGCTACACCTTC.

This chain uses TRBV18 with TRBJ1-2; 7 bases align to TRBD1. V lost 2 bases, J lost 4 bases, and 7 bases stayed unmatched. Germline V gene sequence: CDR1 KGHSH, CDR2 LQKENI. The CDR3 extends over 15 amino acids. As DNA, the CDR3 is TGTGCCAGCTCACCAATTGAAGGGGGCACCTATGGCTACACCTTC. Protein sequence: CASSPIEGGTYGYTF.

This CDR3 is CATGQGVRGYTF. CDR3 coding DNA: TGTGCCACCGGACAGGGGGTTCGTGGCTACACCTTC. The chain has TRBV2 and TRBJ1-2; 10 nucleotides align to TRBD1. Germline V gives CDR1 SNHLY, CDR2 FYNNEI. This CDR3 contains 12 residues. With V trimmed by 10 bases and J by 7 bases, 6 bases remained unmatched.

CDR3 residues: CASSMGVVYEQYF. For the CDR3, the DNA is TGTGCCAGCAGTATGGGAGTAGTCTACGAGCAGTACTTC. This chain joins TRBV11-2 and TRBJ2-7; D perhaps matches TRBD2 (5 bases). Trimming removed 6 bases from V and 3 bases from J, with 12 bases in between. Germline V gene data show CDR1 as SGHAT and CDR2 as FQNNGV. The CDR3 has 13 amino acids.

This clone was seen just once. The chain has TRBV11-2 and TRBJ2-3; 9 bases are a match to TRBD2. The junction had 10 bases not matched to a gene; V was cut back by 5 bases and J by 7 bases. This CDR3 contains 15 residues. In germline, CDR1 is SGHAT, CDR2 FQNNGV. The CDR3 nucleotides are TGTGCCAGCAGCCAACCGGGGCTAGCGGGATATACGCAGTATTTT. Protein: CASSQPGLAGYTQYF.

The V call is TRBV10-3, the J call TRBJ2-1; 8 bases fit TRBD2. This CDR3 is built from 14 residues. CDR1 and CDR2 from the germline V gene are ENHRY and SYGVKD. V dropped 10 bases and J dropped 4; count of bases not matched to a gene: 9. The CDR3 DNA follows: TGTGCCACCATACGAGGCGGGGGGTACAATGAGCAGTTCTTC. As protein: CATIRGGGYNEQFF.

Only one count was recorded for this clone. The chain uses TRBV11-2 and TRBJ1-1; no firm D call. Germline-derived CDR1 and CDR2 are SGHAT and FQNNGV. This CDR3 is 15 amino acids long. Deletions cut 0 bases from V and 5 bases from J, with 13 bases between. The CDR3: CASSLETISWTEAFF. The DNA of the CDR3 is TGTGCCAGCAGCTTAGAAACGATCAGTTGGACTGAAGCTTTCTTT. The full variable domain, with the rest looked up from reference TRBV11-2 and TRBJ1-1, is EAGVAQSPRYKIIEKRQSVAFWCNPISGHATLYWYQQILGQGPKLLIQFQNNGVVDDSQLPKDRFSAERLKGVDSTLKIQPAKLEDSAVYLCASSLETISWTEAFFGQGTRLTVV.

The chain has TRBV6-4 and TRBJ1-5, with 8 nucleotides matching TRBD1. The CDR3 loop spans 18 amino acids. Germline V gene lookup returns CDR1 MRHNA and CDR2 SNTAGT. V trimming: 4 bases; J trimming: 0 bases; junction bases outside the gene matches: 11. The CDR3 is CASSGRAGQAFSNQPQHF. The CDR3 bases are TGTGCCAGCAGTGGGAGAGCGGGACAGGCCTTTAGCAATCAGCCCCAGCATTTT.

In nucleotides, the CDR3 is TGTGCCAGCAGCGTGGGTGGGAGCGGGACACTCTCCTACAATGAGCAGTTCTTC. Protein product: CASSVGGSGTLSYNEQFF. The rearrangement links TRBV9 to TRBJ2-1, with TRBD2 as a possible D gene (7 bases). V lost 2 bases and J lost 0, with 18 bases in between. Germline CDR1 and CDR2: SGDLS and YYNGEE. CDR3 length equals 18 residues.

The rearrangement uses TRBV5-1 and TRBJ2-5; maybe TRBD2 (10 bases). Trimming removed 4 bases from V and 5 bases from J, with 18 bases in between. The CDR3 consists of 15 residues. Germline assignment: CDR1 SGHRS and CDR2 YFSETQ. The DNA of the CDR3 is TGCGCCAGCAGCCCTACTAGCGGGACAGGGGAGACCCAGTACTTC. Translation: CASSPTSGTGETQYF.

This chain links TRBV5-1 with TRBJ2-1; TRBD2 aligns across 7 bases. J was trimmed by 7 bases and V by 0 bases; bases with no gene match: 7. This CDR3 region has 15 residues. The V gene's germline CDR1 is SGHRS and CDR2 YFSETQ. DNA for the CDR3: TGCGCCAGCAGCTTGGAGACTAGCAAACATAATGAGCAGTTCTTC. It specifies CASSLETSKHNEQFF.

V usage is TRBV30 and J usage is TRBJ2-7; TRBD2 matches at 10 bases. CDR3 length: 14 amino acids. Germline CDR1 GTSNPN, CDR2 SVGIG (reference sequence). J was trimmed by 6 bases and V by 0 bases; bases with no gene match: 5. The CDR3 DNA reads TGTGCCTGGAGTGTACTAGCGGGAAGGGGCGAGCAGTACTTC. This gives the protein CAWSVLAGRGEQYF.

The chain joins TRBV30 to TRBJ2-5; D gene ambiguous. Trimming removed 3 bases at V and 4 bases at J, with 9 bases between. The CDR3 spans 12 residues. Germline V gene lookup returns CDR1 GTSNPN and CDR2 SVGIG (reference sequence). This CDR3 is CAWSAPGETQYF. In nucleotides, the CDR3 is TGTGCCTGGAGCGCCCCGGGAGAGACCCAGTACTTC.

This clone was observed once. The rearrangement joins TRBV19 to TRBJ1-1; D is ambiguous. The V end lost 5 bases, the J end lost 6 bases, and 13 bases lay between the germline ends. The V gene's germline CDR1 is LNHDA and CDR2 SQIVND (reference sequence). CDR3 length equals 13 residues. The CDR3 bases are TGTGCCAGTAGTCGGGAGGTGGCGGCTGAAGCTTTCTTT. Protein product: CASSREVAAEAFF.

CDR3 nucleotides: TGTGCCAGCAGCATTACTAGCGAGAACTACGAGCAGTACTTC. It specifies CASSITSENYEQYF. V and J are TRBV21-1 and TRBJ2-7; TRBD2 is the table's D call and was not checked against the DNA. TRBV21-1 is marked as a pseudogene. The CDR3 contains 14 residues.

This chain connects TRBV6-5 to TRBJ1-5; TRBD1 is a possible D gene (6 bases). The V and J ends lost 4 bases and 10 bases respectively, with 14 bases between them. Looked up from germline, CDR1 is MNHEY and CDR2 is SVGAGI. The CDR3 spans 13 residues. CDR3 DNA: TGTGCCAGCAGTTTGAGGGGGTCGAATCCCCAGCATTTT. Translating it yields CASSLRGSNPQHF.

V gene TRBV14 combines with J gene TRBJ2-1; TRBD1 matches 8 bases. The ends lost 2 bases at V and 0 bases at J; junction bases unmatched: 9. The CDR3 runs to 18 residues. The germline CDR1 and CDR2 sequences are SGHDN and FVKESK. CDR3 amino acids: CASSQRTGTFSSYNEQFF. Written as DNA, the CDR3 is TGTGCCAGCAGCCAAAGGACAGGGACCTTTAGCTCCTACAATGAGCAGTTCTTC.

The chain joins TRBV11-3 to TRBJ2-1, with D possibly being TRBD2 (5 bases). CDR3 length equals 13 residues. Germline CDR1 and CDR2: SGHNT and YENEEA. Trimming took 4 bases from V and 11 from J, leaving 15 bases between them. CDR3 protein: CASSSPPVTKQFF. The DNA for the CDR3 is TGTGCCAGCAGCTCACCTCCAGTGACTAAGCAGTTCTTC.

The CDR3 coding sequence is TGTGCCAGCAGTTACTCGATTTTACAGGGGGCCCAGGGCTACACCTTC. Its translation: CASSYSILQGAQGYTF. The chain is built from TRBV6-6 and TRBJ1-2, with 9 bases that match TRBD1. The V gene's germline CDR1 is MNHNY and CDR2 SVGAGI (reference sequence). The CDR3 is 16 amino acids. Germline trimming cut 0 bases from V and 8 bases from J; bases unmatched to any gene: 10.

The CDR3 here is CAWLQASGANVLTF. The CDR3 nucleotides read TGTGCCTGGTTGCAGGCTTCTGGGGCCAACGTCCTGACTTTC. The V gene is TRBV30, the J gene TRBJ2-6, with D unclear. CDR1 is GTSNPN and CDR2 is SVGIG in the germline V gene (reference sequence). V was trimmed by 5 bases and J by 1 base, leaving 9 bases between them. The CDR3 covers 14 residues.

V usage is TRBV12-5 and J usage is TRBJ1-1; TRBD1 matches 7 bases. In germline, CDR1 is LGHNT, CDR2 FRNRAP. The V and J ends lost 6 bases and 6 bases, in that order; junction bases with no gene match: 10. CDR3 length equals 14 residues. CDR3 sequence: CASGPTGAAAEAFF. The CDR3 DNA reads TGTGCTAGTGGCCCAACAGGGGCCGCCGCTGAAGCTTTCTTT.

J is TRBJ2-2 and V is TRBV7-2; 9 nucleotides align to TRBD1. The junction had 5 bases not matched to a gene; V was cut back by 0 bases and J by 6 bases. Germline V gene sequence: CDR1 SGHTA, CDR2 FQGNSA. CDR3 length: 16 amino acids. CDR3 nucleotide sequence: TGTGCCAGCAGCTTAGCTGGGACAGGGAGGGCCGGGGAGCTGTTTTTT. The encoded protein is CASSLAGTGRAGELFF.

This clone was recorded only once. The chain employs TRBV29-1 and TRBJ2-1; 12 bases fit TRBD2. J gave up 3 bases and V 6 bases, and 6 bases lay outside the gene matches. This CDR3 is 15 amino acids long. Per germline, CDR1 SQVTM and CDR2 ANQGSEA. The CDR3 coding sequence is TGCAGCGTCACCGGGACTAGCGGGCGCTACAATGAGCAGTTCTTC. This sequence encodes CSVTGTSGRYNEQFF.

This sequence joins TRBV30 and TRBJ2-7; D call uncertain. This CDR3 has 14 amino acids. V lost 0 bases and J 0 bases, leaving 9 bases between the germline ends. In germline, CDR1 is GTSNPN, CDR2 SVGIG (reference sequence). CDR3 in amino acids: CAWSVGLSSYEQYF. The CDR3, as DNA: TGTGCCTGGAGTGTTGGGCTGAGCTCCTACGAGCAGTACTTC.

V and J are TRBV27 and TRBJ2-5; D is uncertain. This CDR3 region has 13 residues. V lost 6 bases to trimming and J lost 2 bases, with 10 bases between them. Germline CDR1 and CDR2: MNHEY and SMNVEV (reference sequence). CDR3 residues: CASRGWAQETQYF. For the CDR3, the DNA is TGTGCCAGCAGAGGCTGGGCTCAAGAGACCCAGTACTTC.

This clone has just one count. The CDR3 coding sequence is TGTGCCAGCAGTGAAAGCCGTGCCGAAAAACTGTTTTTT. Translation: CASSESRAEKLFF. The rearrangement joins TRBV6-1 to TRBJ1-4; no reliable D call. The CDR3 is 13 residues long. Germline-derived CDR1 and CDR2 are MNHNS and SASEGT. The V gene lost 2 bases and the J gene lost 8 bases, with 9 bases spanning the gap.

The V and J genes are TRBV19 and TRBJ2-2, with TRBD2 as a possible D gene (6 bases). Germline V gene sequence: CDR1 LNHDA, CDR2 SQIVND (reference sequence). CDR3 size: 17 residues. V was pared by 10 bases and J by 4 bases, with 25 bases between. Written as DNA, the CDR3 is TGTGCCACGTCTATCGGGCCCCGTGGAGGGACCACCGGGGAGCTGTTTTTT. Protein product: CATSIGPRGGTTGELFF.